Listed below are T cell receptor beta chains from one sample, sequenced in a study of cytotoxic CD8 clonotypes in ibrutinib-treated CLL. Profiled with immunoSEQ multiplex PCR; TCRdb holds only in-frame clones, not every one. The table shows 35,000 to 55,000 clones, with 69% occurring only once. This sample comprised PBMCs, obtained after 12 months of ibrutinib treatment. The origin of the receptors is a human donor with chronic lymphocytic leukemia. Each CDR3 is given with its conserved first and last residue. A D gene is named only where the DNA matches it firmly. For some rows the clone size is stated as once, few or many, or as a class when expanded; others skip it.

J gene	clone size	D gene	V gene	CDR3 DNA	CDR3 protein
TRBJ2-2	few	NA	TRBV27	TGTGCCAGCAGACCTGGACATTCGAACACCGGGGAGCTGTTTTTT	CASRPGHSNTGELFF
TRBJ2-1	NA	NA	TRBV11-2	TGTGCCAGCAAGCCGGGCCCAGGGGGGGACAATGAGCAGTTCTTC	CASKPGPGGDNEQFF
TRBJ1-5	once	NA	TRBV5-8	TGTGCCAGCAGCCTAGCCAAGGGTGGGGATCAGCCCCAGCATTTT	CASSLAKGGDQPQHF
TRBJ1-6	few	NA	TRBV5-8	TGTGCCAGCAGGGCTGGGGTCGGCTATAATTCACCCCTCCACTTT	CASRAGVGYNSPLHF
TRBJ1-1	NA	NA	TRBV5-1	TGCGCCAGCAGCTTCAATGAAGGGAACACTGAAGCTTTCTTT	CASSFNEGNTEAFF
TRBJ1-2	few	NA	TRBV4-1	TGCGCCAGCAGCCAAGAGGCTGGCTACACCTTC	CASSQEAGYTF
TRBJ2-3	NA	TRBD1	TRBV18	TGTGCCAGCTCACCACCGGACAGGGGGACAGATACGCAGTATTTT	CASSPPDRGTDTQYF
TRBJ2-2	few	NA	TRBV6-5	TGTGCCAGCAGTTATTACCAGGGGTCCGGGGAGCTGTTTTTT	CASSYYQGSGELFF
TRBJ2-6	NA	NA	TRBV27	TGTGCCAGCAGTCTATCAGGGGCTGGGGCCAACGTCCTGACTTTC	CASSLSGAGANVLTF
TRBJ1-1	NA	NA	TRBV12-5	TGTGCTAGTGGTTTCGACCTCCTGCAGACAGGCCCCGGAATAGCTTTCTTT	CASGFDLLQTGPGIAFF
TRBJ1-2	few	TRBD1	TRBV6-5	TGTGCCAGCCGGGACAGTAATAACTATGGCTACACCTTC	CASRDSNNYGYTF
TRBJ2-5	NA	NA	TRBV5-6	TGTGCCAGCAGCTTTGCCCCCCACCGTTACGCGGAGACCCAGTACTTC	CASSFAPHRYAETQYF
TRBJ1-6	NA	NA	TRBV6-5	TGTGCCAGCAGTTACCGGGGTAGGAATTCACCCCTCCACTTT	CASSYRGRNSPLHF
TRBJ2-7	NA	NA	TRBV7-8	TGTGCCAGCAGCTTAGCGGGGGGGCACGAGCAGTACTTC	CASSLAGGHEQYF
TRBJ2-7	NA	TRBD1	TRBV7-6	TGTGCCAGCAGCTTAGGTCGGGGACAGGGCCACGAGCAGTACTTC	CASSLGRGQGHEQYF
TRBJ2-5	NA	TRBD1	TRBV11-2	TGTGCCAGCAGCGGACGGGACAGGGGACAAGAGACCCAGTACTTC	CASSGRDRGQETQYF
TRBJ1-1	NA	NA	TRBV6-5	TGTGCCAGCAGTTACTCCCATTTTAACACTGAAGCTTTCTTT	CASSYSHFNTEAFF
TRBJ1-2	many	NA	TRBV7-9	TGTGCCAGCAGCCATCGAGACAGGAAGGATGGCTACACCTTC	CASSHRDRKDGYTF
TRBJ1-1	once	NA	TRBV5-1	TGCGCCAGCAGTTTTACAGGAGAGAACACTGAAGCTTTCTTT	CASSFTGENTEAFF
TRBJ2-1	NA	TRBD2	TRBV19	TGTGCCACCTCGGGGGGGGCTCTGTTTGGGAATGAGCAGTTCTTC	CATSGGALFGNEQFF
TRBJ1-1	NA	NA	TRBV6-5	TGTGCCAGCAGTTACATGAACACTGAAGCTTTCTTT	CASSYMNTEAFF
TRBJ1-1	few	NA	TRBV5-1	TGCGCCAGCAGCTCTGGGAACACTGAAGCTTTCTTT	CASSSGNTEAFF
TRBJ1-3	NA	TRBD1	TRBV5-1	TGCGCCAGCAGCTTGTCACAGGGGAGGAACACCATATATTTT	CASSLSQGRNTIYF
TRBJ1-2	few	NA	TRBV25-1	TGTGCCAGCAGTGAACAAGGCAGGGTGGTAGGCTACACCTTC	CASSEQGRVVGYTF
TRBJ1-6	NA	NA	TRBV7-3	TGTGCCAGCAGCTTAACGGGACGGGCTAAGAATTCACCCCTCCACTTT	CASSLTGRAKNSPLHF
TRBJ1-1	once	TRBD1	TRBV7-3	TGTGCCAGCAGCCAATGGACAGGGGTGGGCACTGAAGCTTTCTTT	CASSQWTGVGTEAFF
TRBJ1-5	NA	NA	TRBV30	TGTGCCTGGAGTAAAACCCGGGAAACTCAAAATAGCAATCAGCCCCAGCATTTT	CAWSKTRETQNSNQPQHF
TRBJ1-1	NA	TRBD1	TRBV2	TGTGCCAGCAGTGGGATCCCGGGGACAGGCGACCGGAACACTGAAGCTTTCTTT	CASSGIPGTGDRNTEAFF
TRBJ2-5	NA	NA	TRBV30	TGTGCCTGGAGTGTAGGTAGTAGACGGGAAGAGACCCAGTACTTC	CAWSVGSRREETQYF
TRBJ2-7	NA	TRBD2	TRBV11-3	TGTGCCAGTAAACCTAGCGGGGGAAGGAACTACGAGCAGTACTTC	CASKPSGGRNYEQYF
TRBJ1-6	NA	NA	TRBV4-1	TGCGCCAGCAGCCAAGATCCGGGACGCCGCTCCTATAATTCACCCCTCCACTTT	CASSQDPGRRSYNSPLHF
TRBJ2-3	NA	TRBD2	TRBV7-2	TGTGCCAGCAGCTTAGCGGCCGGGGGGGCCGGGGATACGCAGTATTTT	CASSLAAGGAGDTQYF
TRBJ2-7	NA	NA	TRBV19	TGTGCCAGTAACAAGGGACGGGGTGGCTACGAGCAGTACTTC	CASNKGRGGYEQYF
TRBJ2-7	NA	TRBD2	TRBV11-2	TGTGCCAGCAGCTATAGCGGGGGGGTTGGCTACGAGCAGTACTTC	CASSYSGGVGYEQYF
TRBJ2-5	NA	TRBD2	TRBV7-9	TGTGCCAGCAGCCCGGGGACTAGCGGGGGTCAAGAGACCCAGTACTTC	CASSPGTSGGQETQYF
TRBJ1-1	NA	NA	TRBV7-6	TGTGCCAGCAGCTTAGCGTCCGGGCGAGCGAACACTGAAGCTTTCTTT	CASSLASGRANTEAFF
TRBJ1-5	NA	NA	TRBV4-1	TGCGCCAGCAGCCGCTTGGCCGTCAATCAGCCCCAGCATTTT	CASSRLAVNQPQHF
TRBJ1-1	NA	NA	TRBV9	TGTGCCAGCGGGGAAGTCTCGTGGGACACTGAAGCTTTCTTT	CASGEVSWDTEAFF
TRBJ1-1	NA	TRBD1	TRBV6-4	TGTGCCAGCAGTGACTCCAACAGGGGAACTGAAGCTTTCTTT	CASSDSNRGTEAFF
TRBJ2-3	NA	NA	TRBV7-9	TGTGCCAGCAGGGGACTCGGTATAGGCACAGATACGCAGTATTTT	CASRGLGIGTDTQYF